The 8 T cell receptor beta chains below all came from one sample that was sequenced in a study of shared clonotypes between healthy human individuals. The table came from immunoSEQ multiplex PCR; TCRdb's copy has only in-frame clones and leaves some out. In the table there are about 1 million clones, about 77% of which are singletons. The source material was memory CD4+ T cells sorted from blood. Subset: CD45RA-negative fraction. These receptors were obtained from a man aged 18-30 years in good health.

The chain links TRBV10-1 to TRBJ1-6; D gene ambiguous. The CDR3 consists of 13 residues. CDR1 WNHNN and CDR2 SYGVQD come from the germline V gene (reference sequence). V was pared by 0 bases and J by 11 bases, with 8 bases between. Written as DNA, the CDR3 is TGCGCCAGCAGTGAGTCGCAGGCCGCACCCCTCCACTTT. Translating gives CASSESQAAPLHF.

The chain has TRBV5-6 and TRBJ1-2; 9 nucleotides agree with TRBD1. CDR1 SGHDT and CDR2 YYEEEE come from the germline V gene. This CDR3 comprises 15 residues. Trimming at V came to 0 bases and at J to 4 bases, leaving 4 bases not matched to a gene. DNA for the CDR3: TGTGCCAGCAGCTTGGCCGGGACAGGGACCTATGGCTACACCTTC. Encoded protein: CASSLAGTGTYGYTF.

This clone was picked up one time. This chain joins TRBV5-1 and TRBJ1-2; tentative D call: TRBD1 (5 bases). The V gene's germline CDR1 is SGHRS and CDR2 YFSETQ. The CDR3 contains 15 residues. Trimming stripped 4 bases from V and 4 bases from J, with 17 bases between. The CDR3 is CASSPTGDFAYGYTF. The CDR3 DNA reads as TGCGCCAGCAGCCCAACAGGAGATTTCGCCTATGGCTACACCTTC. Full variable domain (remainder filled in from reference TRBV5-1 and TRBJ1-2): KAGVTQTPRYLIKTRGQQVTLSCSPISGHRSVSWYQQTPGQGLQFLFEYFSETQRNKGNFPGRFSGRQFSNSRSEMNVSTLELGDSALYLCASSPTGDFAYGYTFGSGTRLTVV.

The V call is TRBV18, the J call TRBJ2-5, with 9 positions matching TRBD1. This CDR3 region has 16 residues. V shed 3 bases and J 3 bases; nucleotides not matched to a gene: 8. Germline assignment: CDR1 KGHSH and CDR2 LQKENI. The CDR3 here is CASSPQGTGSEETQYF. CDR3 nucleotides: TGTGCCAGCTCACCCCAGGGGACAGGGTCCGAAGAGACCCAGTACTTC.

J is TRBJ2-4 and V is TRBV28; no definite D call. CDR1 and CDR2 from the germline V gene are MDHEN and SYDVKM. The V gene lost 6 bases and the J gene lost 6 bases, with 15 bases spanning the gap. This CDR3 is 14 amino acids long. The CDR3 bases are TGTGCCAGCAGCCGCCCCGGAGACATAAACATTCAGTACTTC. Translated, it gives CASSRPGDINIQYF.

In its sample, this clone was seen a few times. The same CDR3 is also encoded by other DNA sequences in this sample. The chain uses TRBV9 and TRBJ2-5, with D possibly matching TRBD2 (6 bases). Per germline, CDR1 SGDLS and CDR2 YYNGEE. V was cut by 2 bases and J by 1 base, with 9 bases left in between. The CDR3 contains 14 residues. CDR3 sequence reads: CASSVYGGQETQYF. The CDR3 nucleotides read TGTGCCAGCAGCGTTTACGGGGGCCAAGAGACCCAGTACTTC.

This clone was detected only once. The CDR3 is CASESLNRRAQETQYF. In DNA, the CDR3 is TGTGCCAGCGAATCCCTTAATCGGCGGGCTCAAGAGACCCAGTACTTC. The chain joins TRBV5-6 to TRBJ2-5; TRBD2 might be the D (5 bases). Trimming removed 7 bases at V and 2 bases at J, with 21 bases between. Germline CDR1 is SGHDT and CDR2 is YYEEEE. The CDR3 sequence is 16 residues long.

V and J are TRBV19 and TRBJ1-1, with 8 bases matching TRBD1. CDR1 and CDR2 from the germline V gene are LNHDA and SQIVND (reference sequence). This CDR3 contains 12 residues. V was clipped by 4 bases and J by 8 bases; unmatched bases: 3. The DNA for the CDR3 is TGTGCCAGTAGTACTGACAGGGGCGAAGCTTTCTTT. It translates to CASSTDRGEAFF.